This paragraph covers one TCR beta chain sequence. Its antigen has not been determined. No base quality information exists; no much larger clone differs at one position. This sample's time point label indicates: baseline before first vaccination. Samples from vaccinated people were obtained from the UK trials COV001 and COV002, which included a single-blind randomized controlled phase 2/3 trial of AZD1222 (ChAdOx1 nCoV-19) in healthy adults. For TCRbeta chain sequencing, PBMC samples from trial participants were taken at day 0 and at day 28 after the second dose. This record comes from a study of T cell responses to AZD1222 COVID-19 vaccine (TCRdb year 2021). Background for the entire study: AZD1222 recipients with second doses at about 4 weeks or about 12 weeks were pooled, because spike-specific TCR depth and breadth did not differ between schedules. A total of just over 230 trial participants underwent TCR sequencing, of whom more than 200 had received two doses of AZD1222 and around 25 had received two doses of the MenACWY control vaccine. Trial participants were enrolled by age into subgroups of 18-55, 56-69 and 70-plus years, and about 150, 27 and 61 TCR-sequenced participants, respectively, were included in these subgroups.

On the study overall, not on this receptor specifically: Reportedly, almost half of the unique spike-specific TCRs recognized epitopes lying outside the regions that are mutated in the B.1.351 and B.1.1.7 variants. Because no day 14 peak-response samples were available, repertoires were characterized only after the peak T cell response. After two AZD1222 doses, spike-specific TCR breadth and depth were significantly higher than at day 0 and than in MenACWY recipients. CD4 TCRs associated with the vaccine covered the entire spike protein, and the dominant responses were in regions 160-218 and 743-854. Conclusions about previously exposed vaccinees are limited because only six or seven AZD1222 recipients were SARS-CoV-2 seropositive at baseline. The 56-69-year group was small, and its depth increase did not reach significance, likely because of low power. Participants were mostly white British and included more females than males, and it was suggested by the authors that clonal diversity may have been underestimated.

CDR1 and CDR2, looked up from the germline V gene, are SGHTA and FQGNSA. V is pared back by 0 bases and J by 3 bases, with 17 bases lying between the germline termini. There are 18 amino acids in the CDR3, from cysteine to phenylalanine inclusive. The entry retains the CDR3 DNA only, 54 bases that are in frame from base 1. The CDR3 regions of human TCRbeta chains were subjected to immunosequencing. Turning to the authors' computational methods: TCRs in the repertoires were matched against a reference library of SARS-CoV-2-specific TCRs that had been generated with the MIRA antigen-specificity platform. Breadth was defined as the fraction of unique TCRs that were SARS-CoV-2-associated, and depth was defined as the fraction of total T cells that were SARS-CoV-2-associated. Using the MIRA data, every spike-specific TCR was mapped to the spike region that the TCR reacted to and assigned to either a CD4 or a CD8 class. Log10-transformed breadth and depth values were compared by one-way ANOVA with Sidak's multiple comparisons tests. As stored in TCRdb, this immuneACCESS dataset retains in-frame rearrangements with V and J assigned. A fraction of the clones does not appear; measured against another copy, unresolved V genes explain less than half of the discrepancy, and the remainder lacks a known reason. The DNA gave D and trimming, while V, J and clone size come from that table. In all, the sample holds some 130,000 clones, and around 84% of those were seen once. Over 4% of the sample rests with the top ten.

The TCR originated in an adult in good health. This sample comprised peripheral blood, obtained on day 0 of AZD1222 vaccination. The sequence links TRBV7-2 to TRBJ2-2; the D gene could be TRBD1 or TRBD2, each one agreeing over 6 bases. The CDR3 here reads CASSLALRRGTYTGELFF. DNA sequence: TGTGCCAGCAGCTTAGCTCTGCGGAGGGGGACGTACACCGGGGAGCTGTTTTTT.